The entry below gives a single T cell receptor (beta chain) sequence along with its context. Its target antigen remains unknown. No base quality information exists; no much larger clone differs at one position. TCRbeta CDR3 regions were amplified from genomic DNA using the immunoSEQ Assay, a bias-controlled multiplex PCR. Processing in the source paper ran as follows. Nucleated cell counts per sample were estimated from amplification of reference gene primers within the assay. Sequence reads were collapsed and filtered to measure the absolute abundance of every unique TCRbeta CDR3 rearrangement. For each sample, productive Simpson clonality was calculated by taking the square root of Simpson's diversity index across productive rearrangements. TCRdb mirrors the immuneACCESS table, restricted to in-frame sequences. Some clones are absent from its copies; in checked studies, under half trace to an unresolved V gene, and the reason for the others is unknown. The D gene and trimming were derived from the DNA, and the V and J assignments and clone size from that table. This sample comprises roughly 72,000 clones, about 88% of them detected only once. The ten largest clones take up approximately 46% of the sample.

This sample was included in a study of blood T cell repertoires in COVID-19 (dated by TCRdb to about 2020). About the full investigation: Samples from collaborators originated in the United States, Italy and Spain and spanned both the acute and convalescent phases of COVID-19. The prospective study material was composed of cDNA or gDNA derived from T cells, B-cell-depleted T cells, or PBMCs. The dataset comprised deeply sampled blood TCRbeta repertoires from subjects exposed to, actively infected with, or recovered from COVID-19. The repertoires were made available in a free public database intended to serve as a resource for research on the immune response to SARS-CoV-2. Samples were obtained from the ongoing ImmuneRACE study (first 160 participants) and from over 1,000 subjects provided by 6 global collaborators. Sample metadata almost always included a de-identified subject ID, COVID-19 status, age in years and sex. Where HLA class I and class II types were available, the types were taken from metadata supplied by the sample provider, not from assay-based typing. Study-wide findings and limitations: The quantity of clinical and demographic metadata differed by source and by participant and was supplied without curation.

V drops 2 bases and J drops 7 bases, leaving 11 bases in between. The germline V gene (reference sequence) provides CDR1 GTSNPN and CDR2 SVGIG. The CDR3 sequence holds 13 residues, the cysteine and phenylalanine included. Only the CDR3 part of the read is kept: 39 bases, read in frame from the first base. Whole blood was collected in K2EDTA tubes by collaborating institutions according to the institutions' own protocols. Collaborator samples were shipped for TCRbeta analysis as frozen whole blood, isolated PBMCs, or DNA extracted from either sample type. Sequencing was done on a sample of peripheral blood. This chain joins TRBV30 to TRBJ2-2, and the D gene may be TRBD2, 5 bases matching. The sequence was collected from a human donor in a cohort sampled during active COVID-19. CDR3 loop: CAWSLGRGGELFF. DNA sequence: TGTGCCTGGAGTCTGGGGAGAGGCGGGGAGCTGTTTTTT.